This T cell receptor (beta chain) comes out of a study of blood T cell repertoires in COVID-19. On the study more broadly: COVID-19 samples collected from the United States, Italy and Spain covered acute and convalescent phases.

This CDR3 has 14 amino acids. Between the trimmed V and J ends, which lost 2 bases and 5 bases, there was a span of 10 bases. Per the germline V gene, CDR1 is SGHRS and CDR2 is YFSETQ. This clone was seen once. Each recovered donor of Cohort 3 presented with two negative PCRs, clearance, or symptom resolution. In the original processing: Scientists estimated how many nucleated cells there were by amplifying reference gene primers. Repertoires were generated with immunoSEQ multiplex PCR, while TCRdb's copy carries only in-frame clones and drops some. The D gene and trimming were derived from the DNA, and the V and J assignments and clone size from that table. The sample lists 250,000 or so clones; roughly 84% were seen once.

The gene calls are TRBV5-1 and TRBJ1-4, with D uncertain. This TCR was recovered from a man aged 50-60 years who had recovered from COVID-19. Material for sequencing was PBMCs or T cells enriched from blood (not recorded which). Here the CDR3 reads CASSLSDLNEKLFF. CDR3 DNA sequence: TGCGCCAGCAGCTTATCGGACTTAAATGAAAAACTGTTTTTT.